This T cell receptor (beta chain) was sequenced in a study of graft-versus-host responses after intestinal transplantation. This table comes from immunoSEQ multiplex PCR, and its TCRdb copy is limited to in-frame clones, with some not included. Altogether roughly 92,000 clones are present, roughly 90% being singletons, with the ten largest covering around 0.1%. CDR1 SGHDT and CDR2 YYEEEE come from the germline V gene. Unmatched junction bases numbered 4, after V lost 3 bases and J lost 6 bases. This CDR3 is 14 amino acids long. About this clone: Its specificity is not known.

This receptor was obtained from a human donor who received an intestinal transplant. The V gene is TRBV5-6, the J gene TRBJ2-1; 9 bases line up with TRBD2. Specimen: unstimulated CD4+ T cells sorted from spleen or lymph node cells, collected before intestinal transplant. The DNA for the CDR3 is TGTGCCAGCAGCTACCCGGGACTAGCCAATGAGCAGTTCTTC. This sequence encodes CASSYPGLANEQFF.